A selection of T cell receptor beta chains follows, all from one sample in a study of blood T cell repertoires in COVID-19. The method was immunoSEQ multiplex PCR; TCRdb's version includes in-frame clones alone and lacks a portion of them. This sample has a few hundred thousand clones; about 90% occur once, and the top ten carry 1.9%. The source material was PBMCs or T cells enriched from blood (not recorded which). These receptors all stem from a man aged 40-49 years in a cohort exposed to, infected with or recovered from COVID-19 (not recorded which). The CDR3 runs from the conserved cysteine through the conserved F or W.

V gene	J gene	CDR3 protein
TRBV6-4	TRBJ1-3	CASSDHRRNGNTIYF
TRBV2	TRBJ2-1	CASSDEGEQFF
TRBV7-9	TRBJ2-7	CASRSDRTYEQYF
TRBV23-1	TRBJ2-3	CASWQRSTDTQYF
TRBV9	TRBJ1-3	CASSVEAGSHSGNTIYF
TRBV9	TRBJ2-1	CASSPQSGTAYNEQFF
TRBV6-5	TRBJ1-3	CASSRLASGNTIYF
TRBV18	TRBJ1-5	CASSPYRDLQPQHF
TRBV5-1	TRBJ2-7	CASSLLAGADEQYF
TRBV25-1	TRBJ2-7	CASSMGGEQYF
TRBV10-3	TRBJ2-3	CAIHRGPTTDTQYF
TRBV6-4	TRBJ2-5	CASSAAAGGGETQYF
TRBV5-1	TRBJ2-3	CASSLAGDLRDTQYF
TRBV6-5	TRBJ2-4	CASTRSNIQYF
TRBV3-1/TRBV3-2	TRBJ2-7	CASSQATSREQYF
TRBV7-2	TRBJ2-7	CASSPPSGRGLYEQYF
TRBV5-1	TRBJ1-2	CASSSGDRKANYGYTF